The 6 T cell receptor beta chains presented below share a single source sample, sequenced in a study of identical twins (dated by TCRdb to 2016 to 2017). The library was generated by 5' RACE. Sequenced using an Illumina HiSeq 2000. TCRdb trimmed public reads at Q25 via fastp, called clones via MiXCR and kept in-frame beta chains. Entries that share a CDR3 protein sequence are merged under the most common genes and DNA. The sample data list some 1,700,000 distinct CDR3 sequences, and less than 35% of these were observed just once. The top ten clonotypes cover around 0.3% of the sample. Sequencing was performed on cord blood. The receptors here all came from a newborn girl in good health.

Details on this clonotype: The germline gene is not matched at one end of the junction; a read error may be the cause. V gene TRBV20-1 combines with J gene TRBJ2-5; D might be TRBD1 or TRBD2, each matching 5 bases. This CDR3 spans 14 amino acids. Germline CDR1 DFQATT, CDR2 SNEGSKA (reference sequence). For the CDR3, the DNA is TGCGGTGCTAACCTGGGGGAGTCACAAGAGACCCAGTACTTC. Amino acid sequence: CGANLGESQETQYF.

This clonotype was picked up a small number of times. The chain carries TRBV5-5 and TRBJ1-2; the match to TRBD1 covers 7 bases. CDR1 is SGHKS, CDR2 YYEKEE, per germline (reference sequence). The length of the CDR3 is 15 residues. Unmatched junction bases numbered 12, after V lost 0 bases and J lost 10 bases. This chain's CDR3 is CASSLANLRGQVYTF. In nucleotides, the CDR3 is TGTGCCAGCAGCTTGGCCAATCTCCGAGGACAGGTCTACACCTTC.

This clonotype appeared a few times. V and J are TRBV7-2 and TRBJ2-4, with TRBD2 identical over 10 bases. The J call is uncertain, as TRBJ2-7 better fits the DNA end. The CDR3 extends over 15 amino acids. Germline CDR1 reads SGHTA; CDR2 reads FQGNSA. The chain's CDR3 is CASSLTLAGYYEQYF. Here the CDR3 DNA reads TGTGCCAGCAGCTTAACACTAGCGGGGTACTACGAGCAGTACTTC.

V and J are TRBV4-1 and TRBJ1-2, with D maybe TRBD1 (5 bases). CDR1 is MGHRA, CDR2 YSYEKL, per germline. The CDR3 is made up of 14 amino acids. Deletions cut 2 bases from V and 2 bases from J, with 9 bases between. The CDR3 sequence is CASSQFGANYGYTF. In DNA, the CDR3 is TGCGCCAGCAGCCAATTCGGGGCCAACTATGGCTACACCTTC.

The chain carries TRBV5-1 and TRBJ2-1; D unclear. The germline V and J ends were trimmed by 4 bases and 3 bases, with 14 bases remaining between them. Germline CDR1 is SGHRS and CDR2 is YFSETQ. CDR3 length equals 15 residues. CDR3 nucleotide sequence: TGCGCCAGCAGCCTGTCTCTAGTAGACTACAATGAGCAGTTCTTC. It translates to CASSLSLVDYNEQFF. Based on the CDR3 plus reference TRBV5-1 and TRBJ2-1, the full variable domain is KAGVTQTPRYLIKTRGQQVTLSCSPISGHRSVSWYQQTPGQGLQFLFEYFSETQRNKGNFPGRFSGRQFSNSRSEMNVSTLELGDSALYLCASSLSLVDYNEQFFGPGTRLTVL.

This chain uses TRBV6-5 with TRBJ1-1; no clear D gene. The V gene's germline CDR1 is MNHEY and CDR2 SVGAGI. CDR3 length equals 12 residues. The ends were cut back, 6 bases at V and 11 bases at J, with 16 bases in the middle. In DNA form, the CDR3 reads TGTGCCAGCAGCACCAAAGGGTTCGGGGCTTTCTTT. This translates into CASSTKGFGAFF.